The rows below give T cell receptor beta chains drawn from one sample of a study of T cells in localized non-small cell lung cancer. Sequencing was performed with immunoSEQ multiplex PCR; in TCRdb, only in-frame clones are kept and a portion is missing. The sample holds around 3,100 clones, 29% seen once. The source was lung tumor tissue, collected before any cancer treatment. The source of these receptors is an older female donor with stage I lung adenocarcinoma. Each CDR3 is given with its conserved first and last residue. A D gene is named only where the DNA matches it firmly. Size is omitted from some rows. Given values are once, few, many or a class for expanded clones.

size,length,J,D,V,CDR3,DNA
NA,15,TRBJ1-3,NA,TRBV11-3,CASSLTGTFRSTIYF,TGTGCCAGCAGCTTGACCGGGACCTTCCGGAGCACCATATATTTT
NA,14,TRBJ1-1,TRBD1,TRBV6-8,CAISRGTGRTEAFF,TGTGCCATCAGTCGGGGGACAGGGCGAACTGAAGCTTTCTTT
medium-sized,18,TRBJ2-3,TRBD1,TRBV9,CASSVGDGTGTSTDTQYF,TGTGCCAGCAGCGTAGGGGACGGGACAGGGACTAGCACAGATACGCAGTATTTT
NA,14,TRBJ1-5,TRBD1,TRBV28,CASSGDSWDQPQHF,TGTGCCAGCAGTGGGGACAGTTGGGATCAGCCCCAGCATTTT
few,14,TRBJ1-2,NA,TRBV28,CASSSGREGYGYTF,TGTGCCAGCAGTTCGGGCAGGGAAGGCTATGGCTACACCTTC
few,15,TRBJ2-3,NA,TRBV11-3,CASSHPRLGVDTQYF,TGTGCCAGCAGCCATCCCCGACTGGGAGTAGATACGCAGTATTTT
NA,17,TRBJ2-3,TRBD1,TRBV30,CAWNGRGSPFAPHTQYF,TGTGCCTGGAATGGCAGGGGGTCCCCTTTCGCTCCCCATACGCAGTATTTT
NA,15,TRBJ1-2,NA,TRBV11-3,CASSPQTSAIYGYTF,TGTGCCAGCAGCCCCCAAACCTCAGCTATCTATGGCTACACCTTC
NA,14,TRBJ2-6,NA,TRBV6-8,CASSDGIGANVLTF,TGTGCCAGCAGTGACGGGATTGGGGCCAACGTCCTGACTTTC
NA,12,TRBJ2-7,NA,TRBV30,CAWGLRAYEQYF,TGTGCCTGGGGTCTTAGGGCTTACGAGCAGTACTTC
few,15,TRBJ2-4,TRBD2,TRBV19,CASSDGGGTKNIQYF,TGTGCCAGTAGTGACGGCGGGGGGACCAAAAACATTCAGTACTTC
once,12,TRBJ1-2,NA,TRBV10-2,CASSGGPYGYTF,TGCGCCAGCAGTGGCGGGCCCTATGGCTACACCTTC
NA,12,TRBJ1-5,NA,TRBV12-5,CASGLTNQPQHF,TGTGCTAGTGGTTTAACCAATCAGCCCCAGCATTTT
NA,15,TRBJ1-1,NA,TRBV11-3,CASSPPFSGSTEAFF,TGTGCCAGCAGCCCCCCCTTCTCGGGGAGCACTGAAGCTTTCTTT
few,17,TRBJ2-7,TRBD2,TRBV6-1,CASSEMRGSHHYYEQYF,TGTGCCAGCAGTGAAATGCGGGGGAGCCACCACTACTACGAGCAGTACTTC
few,16,TRBJ2-5,NA,TRBV7-4,CASSLSPGRGGETQYF,TGTGCCAGCAGCTTAAGCCCCGGGCGGGGTGGGGAGACCCAGTACTTC
NA,17,TRBJ2-3,TRBD2,TRBV11-3,CASSLLGKRGWTDTQYF,TGTGCCAGCAGCCTCTTAGGGAAGCGGGGATGGACAGATACGCAGTATTTT
NA,14,TRBJ1-1,NA,TRBV6-8,CASSPRTVNTEAFF,TGTGCCAGCAGTCCAAGGACCGTGAACACTGAAGCTTTCTTT
few,14,TRBJ1-1,NA,TRBV11-3,CASSPNRMNTEAFF,TGTGCCAGCAGCCCAAATCGGATGAACACTGAAGCTTTCTTT
few,15,TRBJ2-7,NA,TRBV27,CASSLSGTPNYEQYF,TGTGCCAGCAGTTTGTCCGGGACTCCTAACTACGAGCAGTACTTC
NA,14,TRBJ1-1,NA,TRBV11-3,CASSLSFLNTEAFF,TGTGCCAGCAGCTTATCATTCCTGAACACTGAAGCTTTCTTT
NA,13,TRBJ1-2,NA,TRBV19,CASSIVEGFGYTF,TGTGCCAGTAGTATAGTGGAGGGCTTTGGCTACACCTTC
NA,15,TRBJ1-2,NA,TRBV19,CASSIDVWGNYGYTF,TGTGCCAGTAGTATAGACGTTTGGGGAAACTATGGCTACACCTTC
NA,13,TRBJ2-1,NA,TRBV19,CASSSGPRDEQFF,TGTGCCAGTTCGTCCGGGCCGCGGGATGAGCAGTTCTTC
few,14,TRBJ1-2,NA,TRBV9,CASSEEGSNYGYTF,TGTGCCAGCAGTGAGGAGGGAAGTAACTATGGCTACACCTTC
NA,17,TRBJ2-6,NA,TRBV18,CASSPQFSGAGANVLTF,TGTGCCAGCTCACCACAATTTTCGGGGGCTGGGGCCAACGTCCTGACTTTC
hyperexpanded,16,TRBJ1-2,NA,TRBV11-3,CASRVEEQAYNYGYTF,TGTGCCAGCAGAGTGGAGGAGCAGGCATACAACTATGGCTACACCTTC
NA,13,TRBJ2-3,TRBD2,TRBV19,CASSTGLADTQYF,TGTGCCAGTAGTACGGGACTAGCGGATACGCAGTATTTT
NA,16,TRBJ2-1,NA,TRBV19,CASTPGGTVYYNEQFF,TGTGCCAGTACCCCGGGGGGGACAGTTTACTACAATGAGCAGTTCTTC
NA,16,TRBJ2-2,NA,TRBV5-1,CASSSGVGGYTGELFF,TGCGCCAGCAGCTCAGGTGTGGGGGGCTACACCGGGGAGCTGTTTTTT
few,14,TRBJ2-7,TRBD1,TRBV30,CAWSVRTGFNEQYF,TGTGCCTGGAGTGTACGGACAGGGTTCAACGAGCAGTACTTC
few,14,TRBJ2-2,NA,TRBV11-3,CASSLDTNTGELFF,TGTGCCAGCAGCCTTGACACGAACACCGGGGAGCTGTTTTTT
few,14,TRBJ1-1,NA,TRBV6-8,CAISDPNGDGRAFF,TGTGCCATCAGCGATCCCAACGGAGATGGGCGGGCTTTCTTT
few,17,TRBJ2-3,NA,TRBV6-8,CASSYQGVGTGTDTQYF,TGTGCCAGCAGTTACCAGGGAGTAGGGACTGGCACAGATACGCAGTATTTT
few,17,TRBJ1-1,NA,TRBV11-3,CASSLTGLPAANTEAFF,TGTGCCAGCAGCTTGACGGGACTCCCAGCAGCAAACACTGAAGCTTTCTTT
large,12,TRBJ1-1,TRBD1,TRBV4-1,CASSQESGGAFF,TGCGCCAGCAGCCAAGAATCAGGGGGGGCTTTCTTT
few,16,TRBJ2-2,NA,TRBV11-3,CASSFQPLANTGELFF,TGTGCCAGCAGCTTCCAACCCCTTGCGAACACCGGGGAGCTGTTTTTT
few,14,TRBJ2-3,NA,TRBV11-3,CASSSIGGTDTQYF,TGTGCCAGCAGTTCTATCGGGGGCACAGATACGCAGTATTTT
NA,12,TRBJ1-5,NA,TRBV6-8,CASSDGILPQHF,TGTGCCAGCAGTGACGGGATTTTACCCCAGCATTTT
NA,16,TRBJ1-2,TRBD1,TRBV6-8,CASSYGPQGADYGYTF,TGTGCCAGCAGTTACGGCCCCCAGGGGGCAGACTATGGCTACACCTTC
NA,14,TRBJ1-6,NA,TRBV6-8,CASSADFGFGTLHF,TGTGCCAGCAGTGCAGATTTTGGATTCGGAACCCTCCACTTT
once,13,TRBJ1-1,NA,TRBV7-2,CASSLSWNTEAFF,TGTGCCAGCAGCTTATCCTGGAACACTGAAGCTTTCTTT
large,16,TRBJ1-1,NA,TRBV11-3,CASSLETGQMNTEAFF,TGTGCCAGCAGCTTAGAGACAGGTCAGATGAACACTGAAGCTTTCTTT
NA,17,TRBJ1-4,NA,TRBV10-2,CASSELNLGATNEKLFF,TGCGCCAGCAGTGAGCTCAATTTGGGGGCAACTAATGAAAAACTGTTTTTT
few,14,TRBJ1-2,TRBD1,TRBV27,CASSPHQTGYGYTF,TGTGCCAGCAGCCCCCATCAGACAGGGTATGGCTACACCTTC
NA,16,TRBJ1-1,TRBD1,TRBV5-1,CASSNVPGQGFTEAFF,TGCGCCAGCAGCAACGTCCCGGGACAGGGTTTCACTGAAGCTTTCTTT
NA,14,TRBJ1-5,TRBD1,TRBV11-3,CASSLTGGGQPQHF,TGTGCCAGCAGCTTGACAGGGGGAGGGCAGCCCCAGCATTTT
medium-sized,14,TRBJ1-2,NA,TRBV6-8,CASSYLLGPRADTF,TGTGCCAGCAGTTACCTCTTAGGACCTAGGGCCGACACCTTC
NA,12,TRBJ2-1,NA,TRBV30,CAWGAVWDEQFF,TGTGCCTGGGGGGCTGTCTGGGATGAGCAGTTCTTC
few,14,TRBJ1-6,NA,TRBV11-3,CASRRGDYNSPLHF,TGTGCCAGCCGACGGGGGGATTATAATTCACCCCTCCACTTT
medium-sized,15,TRBJ1-1,NA,TRBV9,CASTEPKTGNTEAFF,TGTGCCAGCACCGAGCCTAAGACAGGTAACACTGAAGCTTTCTTT
NA,13,TRBJ2-3,NA,TRBV25-1,CASNPQGMDTQYF,TGTGCCAGCAACCCCCAAGGTATGGATACGCAGTATTTT
NA,16,TRBJ1-2,NA,TRBV9,CASSEEFLRLQGGYTF,TGTGCCAGCAGTGAAGAGTTTCTTCGGTTACAGGGAGGCTACACCTTC
NA,14,TRBJ1-1,NA,TRBV5-1,CASSLDERGTEAFF,TGCGCCAGCAGCTTGGATGAGAGGGGGACTGAAGCTTTCTTT
NA,12,TRBJ1-2,NA,TRBV29-1,CSASKSGDGYTF,TGCAGCGCCTCCAAGTCGGGGGACGGCTACACCTTC